This TCR beta chain stems from a study of blood T cell repertoires in COVID-19 (dated by TCRdb to 2018 to 2020). Study-wide context: Samples covering the acute and convalescent phases of COVID-19 were provided by collaborators in the United States, Italy and Spain. A freely available public database, intended as a resource for researchers studying the immune response to SARS-CoV-2, is where the repertoires were released. The prospective study material was composed of cDNA or gDNA derived from T cells, B-cell-depleted T cells, or PBMCs. The dataset comprised deeply sampled blood TCRbeta repertoires from subjects exposed to, actively infected with, or recovered from COVID-19. The sample metadata nearly always contained a de-identified subject ID, COVID-19 status, age in years and sex. The samples were drawn from the first 160 participants of the ongoing ImmuneRACE study and from over 950 subjects provided by 6 global collaborators. Where HLA class I and class II types were available, the types were taken from metadata supplied by the sample provider, not from assay-based typing. What the authors observed across the whole study: Clinical and demographic metadata were provided uncurated, with the amount varying by source and participant.

The collaborating institutions used their own protocols to collect whole blood in K2EDTA tubes. For TCRbeta analysis, collaborators shipped samples as frozen whole blood, isolated PBMCs, or DNA extracted from either of those sample types. Remarks on this clone: The specificity of this receptor is unknown. Qualities for individual bases were not recorded, and no much larger clone is one base off.

Measured from the cysteine to the phenylalanine, the CDR3 is 16 residues long. The read is trimmed to its CDR3 DNA, 48 bases read in frame from base 1. The germline V and J ends show losses of 4 bases and 0 bases respectively, and no gene match explains 2 bases of the junction. The germline V gene yields MGHRA for CDR1 and YSYEKL for CDR2. TCRbeta CDR3 regions were amplified from genomic DNA using the immunoSEQ Assay, a bias-controlled multiplex PCR. Under the source paper's analysis protocol: Within the assay, amplification of reference gene primers was used to estimate how many nucleated cells each sample contained. Sequence reads were collapsed and filtered to measure the absolute abundance of every unique TCRbeta CDR3 rearrangement. For each sample, productive Simpson clonality was calculated as the square root of Simpson's diversity index across productive rearrangements. This immuneACCESS table, as held by TCRdb, lists in-frame sequences with V and J called but not all clones. Of the missing ones, under half trace to an unresolved V gene in checked studies; the others have no known cause. The DNA was the basis for D and trimming; V, J and clone size are from that table. The sample table holds 250,000 or so clones, of which 75% to 90% were seen once. Of the sample, around 2.9% falls within the top ten clones.

The rearranged segments are TRBV4-1 and TRBJ1-6; 8 central nucleotides agree with TRBD1. The material sequenced was peripheral blood. This receptor was taken from a woman aged 25 to 39 with active or convalescent COVID-19. The CDR3 protein sequence reads: CASSPGQGSYNSPLHF. The DNA sequence follows: TGCGCCAGCAGCCCCGGACAGGGCTCCTATAATTCACCCCTCCACTTT.